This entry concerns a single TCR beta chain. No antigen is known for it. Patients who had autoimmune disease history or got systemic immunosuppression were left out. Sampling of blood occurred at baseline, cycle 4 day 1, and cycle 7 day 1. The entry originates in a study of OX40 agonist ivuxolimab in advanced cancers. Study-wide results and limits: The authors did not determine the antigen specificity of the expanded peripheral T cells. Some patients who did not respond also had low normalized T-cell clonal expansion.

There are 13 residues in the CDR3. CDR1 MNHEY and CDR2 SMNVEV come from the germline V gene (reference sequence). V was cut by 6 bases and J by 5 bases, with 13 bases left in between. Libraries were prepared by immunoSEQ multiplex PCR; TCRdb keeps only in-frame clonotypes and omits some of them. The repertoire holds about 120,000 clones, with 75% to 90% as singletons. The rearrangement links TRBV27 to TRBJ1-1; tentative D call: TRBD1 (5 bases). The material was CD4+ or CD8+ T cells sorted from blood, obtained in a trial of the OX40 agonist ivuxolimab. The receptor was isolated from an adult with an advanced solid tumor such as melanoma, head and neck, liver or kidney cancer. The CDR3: CASRGTSETEAFF. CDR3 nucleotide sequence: TGTGCCAGCAGGGGGACCTCGGAAACTGAAGCTTTCTTT.